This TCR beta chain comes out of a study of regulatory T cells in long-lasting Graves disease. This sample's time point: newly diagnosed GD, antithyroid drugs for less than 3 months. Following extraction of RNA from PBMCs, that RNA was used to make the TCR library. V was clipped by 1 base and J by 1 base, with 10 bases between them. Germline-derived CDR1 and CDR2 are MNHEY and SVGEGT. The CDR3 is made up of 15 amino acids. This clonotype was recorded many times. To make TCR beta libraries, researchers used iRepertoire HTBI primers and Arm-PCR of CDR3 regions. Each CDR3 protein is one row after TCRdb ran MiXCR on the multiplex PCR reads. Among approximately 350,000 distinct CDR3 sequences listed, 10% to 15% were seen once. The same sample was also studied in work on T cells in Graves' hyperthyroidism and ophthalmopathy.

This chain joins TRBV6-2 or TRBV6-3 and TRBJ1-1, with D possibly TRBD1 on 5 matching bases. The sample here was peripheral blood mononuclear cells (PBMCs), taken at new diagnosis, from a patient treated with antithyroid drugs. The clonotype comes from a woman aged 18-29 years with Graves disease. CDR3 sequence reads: CASSYYDSGNTEAFF. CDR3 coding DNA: TGTGCCAGCAGTTACTATGACAGTGGGAACACTGAAGCTTTCTTT.